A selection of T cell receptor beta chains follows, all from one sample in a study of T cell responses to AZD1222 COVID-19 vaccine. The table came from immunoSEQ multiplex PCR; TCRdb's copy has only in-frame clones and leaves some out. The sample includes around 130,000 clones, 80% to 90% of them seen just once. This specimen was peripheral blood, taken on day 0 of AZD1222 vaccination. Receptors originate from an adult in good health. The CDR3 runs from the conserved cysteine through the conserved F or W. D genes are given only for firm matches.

cdr3_nt: TGCAGCGTTGACACGAGAGGGGCCTACGAGCAGTACTTC; cdr3_aa: CSVDTRGAYEQYF; v_call: TRBV29-1; d_call: NA; j_call: TRBJ2-7
cdr3_nt: TGTGCCTGGAGTGCCCCAGGGGGTTCCATGCCCCAGCATTTT; cdr3_aa: CAWSAPGGSMPQHF; v_call: TRBV30; d_call: TRBD1; j_call: TRBJ1-5
cdr3_nt: TGTGCCAGCAGCCTTACGTCTGGAAACACCATATATTTT; cdr3_aa: CASSLTSGNTIYF; v_call: TRBV7-8; d_call: NA; j_call: TRBJ1-3
cdr3_nt: TGTGCCAGCAGCTTAGAGAGGGGACAAGAGACCCAGTACTTC; cdr3_aa: CASSLERGQETQYF; v_call: TRBV7-8; d_call: NA; j_call: TRBJ2-5
cdr3_nt: TGTGCCAGCAGCCAGGCCCAAGAGACCCAGTACTTC; cdr3_aa: CASSQAQETQYF; v_call: TRBV3-1/TRBV3-2; d_call: NA; j_call: TRBJ2-5
cdr3_nt: TGTGCCAGCTCGGCGGACAGATATAATGGAAAAGCTTTCTTT; cdr3_aa: CASSADRYNGKAFF; v_call: TRBV18; d_call: NA; j_call: TRBJ1-1
cdr3_nt: TGTGCCAGCAGCCAAGAGGTAGCGGGATCGTACGAGCAGTACTTC; cdr3_aa: CASSQEVAGSYEQYF; v_call: TRBV4-2; d_call: TRBD2; j_call: TRBJ2-7
cdr3_nt: TGTGCCAGCAGCTTAGTGAGCGGGAGCACCTACGAGCAGTACTTC; cdr3_aa: CASSLVSGSTYEQYF; v_call: TRBV11-2; d_call: TRBD2; j_call: TRBJ2-7
cdr3_nt: TGTGCCAGCAGCTTGGCAGGGCAATACGAGCAGTACTTC; cdr3_aa: CASSLAGQYEQYF; v_call: TRBV11-3; d_call: NA; j_call: TRBJ2-7
cdr3_nt: TGTGCCAGCAGCCAAGACCTAGGGGCCTACGAGCAGTACTTC; cdr3_aa: CASSQDLGAYEQYF; v_call: TRBV3-1/TRBV3-2; d_call: NA; j_call: TRBJ2-7
cdr3_nt: TGTGCCAGCAGTTACGCCGCCACCACCTACGAGCAGTACTTC; cdr3_aa: CASSYAATTYEQYF; v_call: TRBV6-5; d_call: NA; j_call: TRBJ2-7
cdr3_nt: TGTGCCAGCAAGAAGGGACTAGCGGGAGGGCCGAAGGTAGCAGATACGCAGTATTTT; cdr3_aa: CASKKGLAGGPKVADTQYF; v_call: TRBV21-1; d_call: NA; j_call: TRBJ2-3
cdr3_nt: TGTGCCAGCAGGTGGGGTACCATGCCCTACGAGCAGTACTTC; cdr3_aa: CASRWGTMPYEQYF; v_call: TRBV2; d_call: NA; j_call: TRBJ2-7
cdr3_nt: TGTGCCAGCAGCCTCAAGCCGACCCTCTCTGGAAACACCATATATTTT; cdr3_aa: CASSLKPTLSGNTIYF; v_call: TRBV2; d_call: NA; j_call: TRBJ1-3